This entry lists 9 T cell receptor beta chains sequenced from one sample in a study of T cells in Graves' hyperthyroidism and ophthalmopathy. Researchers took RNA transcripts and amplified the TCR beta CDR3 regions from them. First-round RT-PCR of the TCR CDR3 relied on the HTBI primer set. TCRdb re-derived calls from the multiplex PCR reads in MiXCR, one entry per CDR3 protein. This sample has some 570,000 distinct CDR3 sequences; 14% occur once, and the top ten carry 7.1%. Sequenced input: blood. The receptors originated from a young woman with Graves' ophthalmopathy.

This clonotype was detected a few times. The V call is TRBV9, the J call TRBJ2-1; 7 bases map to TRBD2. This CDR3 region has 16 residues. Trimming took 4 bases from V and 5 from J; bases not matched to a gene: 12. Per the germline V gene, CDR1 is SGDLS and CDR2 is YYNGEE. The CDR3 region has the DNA TGTGCCAGCAGCCCTACGGGGGGAGGAACAAACAATGAGCAGTTCTTC. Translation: CASSPTGGGTNNEQFF.

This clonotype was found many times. CDR3 amino acids: CASSRRGNEQFF. The DNA of the CDR3 is TGTGCCAGCAGCCGAAGAGGCAATGAGCAGTTCTTC. This chain connects TRBV2 to TRBJ2-1; D uncertain. There are 12 residues in the CDR3. Germline V gene data show CDR1 as SNHLY and CDR2 as FYNNEI. V lost 6 bases and J lost 6, with 9 bases in between.

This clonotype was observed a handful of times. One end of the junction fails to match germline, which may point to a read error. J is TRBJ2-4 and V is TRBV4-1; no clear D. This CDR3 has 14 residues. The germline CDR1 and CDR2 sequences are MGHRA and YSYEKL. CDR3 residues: CASTSDRTMGIQYF. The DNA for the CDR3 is TGTGCCAGCACCTCGGACCGAACGATGGGCATTCAGTACTTC.

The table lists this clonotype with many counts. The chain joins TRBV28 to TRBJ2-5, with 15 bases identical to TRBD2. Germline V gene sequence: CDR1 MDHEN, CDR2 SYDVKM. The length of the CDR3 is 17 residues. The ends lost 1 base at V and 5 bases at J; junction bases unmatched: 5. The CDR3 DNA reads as TGTGCCAGCAGTTTATCTCCCGGACTAGCGGGAGGGGAGACCCAGTACTTC. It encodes CASSLSPGLAGGETQYF.

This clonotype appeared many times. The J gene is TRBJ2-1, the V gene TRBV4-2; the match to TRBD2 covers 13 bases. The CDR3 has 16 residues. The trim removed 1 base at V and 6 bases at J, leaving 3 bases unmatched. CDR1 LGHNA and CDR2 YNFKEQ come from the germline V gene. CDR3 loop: CASSQVGLAGINEQFF. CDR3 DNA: TGTGCCAGCAGCCAAGTGGGACTAGCGGGAATCAATGAGCAGTTCTTC.

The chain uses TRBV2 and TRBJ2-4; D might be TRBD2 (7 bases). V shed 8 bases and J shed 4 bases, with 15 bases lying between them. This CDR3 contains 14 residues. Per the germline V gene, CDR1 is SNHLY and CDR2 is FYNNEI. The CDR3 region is CASERGTNKNIQYF. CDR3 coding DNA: TGTGCCAGCGAGAGGGGGACTAATAAAAACATTCAGTACTTC. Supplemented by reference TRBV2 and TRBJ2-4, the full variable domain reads EPEVTQTPSHQVTQMGQEVILRCVPISNHLYFYWYRQILGQKVEFLVSFYNNEISEKSEIFDDQFSVERPDGSNFTLKIRSTKLEDSAMYFCASERGTNKNIQYFGAGTRLSVL.

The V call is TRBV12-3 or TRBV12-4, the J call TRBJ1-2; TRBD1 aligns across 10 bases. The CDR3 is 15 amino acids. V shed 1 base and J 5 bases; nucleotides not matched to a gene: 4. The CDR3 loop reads CASSLGTGGMYGYTF. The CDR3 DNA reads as TGTGCCAGCAGTTTAGGGACAGGGGGAATGTATGGCTACACCTTC.

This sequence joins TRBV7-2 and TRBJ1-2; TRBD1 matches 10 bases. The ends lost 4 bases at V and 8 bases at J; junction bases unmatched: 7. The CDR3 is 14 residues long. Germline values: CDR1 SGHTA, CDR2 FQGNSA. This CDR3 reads CASSSRQGAKGYTF. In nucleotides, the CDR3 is TGTGCCAGCAGCTCCCGACAGGGGGCGAAGGGCTACACCTTC.

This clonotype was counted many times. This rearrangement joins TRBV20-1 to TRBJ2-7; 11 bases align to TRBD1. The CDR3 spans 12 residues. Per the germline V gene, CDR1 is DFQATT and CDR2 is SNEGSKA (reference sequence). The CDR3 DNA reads TGCAGCCCGGGACAGGGGGTGTTCGAGCAGTACTTC. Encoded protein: CSPGQGVFEQYF.